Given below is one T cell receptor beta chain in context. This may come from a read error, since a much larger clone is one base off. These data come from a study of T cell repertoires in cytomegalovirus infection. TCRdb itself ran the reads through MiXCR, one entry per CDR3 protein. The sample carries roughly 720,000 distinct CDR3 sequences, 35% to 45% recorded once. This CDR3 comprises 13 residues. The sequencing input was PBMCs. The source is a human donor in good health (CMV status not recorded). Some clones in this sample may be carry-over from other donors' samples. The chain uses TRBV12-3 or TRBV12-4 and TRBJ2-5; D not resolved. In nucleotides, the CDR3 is TGTGCCAGCAGTTTTCGAGCCCAAGAGACCAAGTACTTC. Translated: CASSFRAQETKYF.